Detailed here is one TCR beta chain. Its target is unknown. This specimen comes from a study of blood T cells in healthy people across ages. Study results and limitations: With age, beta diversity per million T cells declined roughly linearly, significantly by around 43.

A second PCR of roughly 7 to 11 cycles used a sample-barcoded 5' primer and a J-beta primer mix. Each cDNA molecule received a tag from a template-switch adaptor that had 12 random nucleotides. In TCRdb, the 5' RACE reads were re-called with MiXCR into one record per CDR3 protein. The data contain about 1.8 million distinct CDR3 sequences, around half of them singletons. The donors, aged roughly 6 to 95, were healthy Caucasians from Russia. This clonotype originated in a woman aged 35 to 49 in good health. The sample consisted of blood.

In nucleotides, the CDR3 is TGTGCCAGCTCACCACCGACAGGGTATGCAGATACGCAGTATTTT. It is translated as CASSPPTGYADTQYF. This chain joins TRBV18 and TRBJ2-3, with 7 bases matching TRBD1. This CDR3 comprises 15 residues. V lost 0 bases and J lost 4; bases outside the gene matches: 4. CDR1 KGHSH and CDR2 LQKENI come from the germline V gene.